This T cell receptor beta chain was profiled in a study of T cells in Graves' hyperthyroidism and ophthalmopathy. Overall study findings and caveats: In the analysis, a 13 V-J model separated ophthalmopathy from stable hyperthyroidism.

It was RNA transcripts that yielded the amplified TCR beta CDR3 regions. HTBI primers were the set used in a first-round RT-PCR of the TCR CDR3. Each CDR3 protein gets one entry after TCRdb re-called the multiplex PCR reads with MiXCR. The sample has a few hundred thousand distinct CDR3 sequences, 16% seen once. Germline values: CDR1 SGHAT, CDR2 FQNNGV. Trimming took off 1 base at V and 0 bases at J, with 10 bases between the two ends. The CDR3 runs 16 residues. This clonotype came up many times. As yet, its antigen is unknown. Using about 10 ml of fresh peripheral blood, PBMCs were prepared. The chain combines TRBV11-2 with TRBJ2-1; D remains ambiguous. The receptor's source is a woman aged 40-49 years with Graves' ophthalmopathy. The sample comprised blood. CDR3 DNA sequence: TGTGCCAGCAGCTTAGTATCCCAGAGCTCCTACAATGAGCAGTTCTTC. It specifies CASSLVSQSSYNEQFF.